The 30 T cell receptor beta chains presented below share a single source sample, sequenced in a study of shared clonotypes between healthy human individuals. Naive CD8 cells, CD45RO-negative and positively selected for CCR7, excluded terminally differentiated effector memory CD45RA+ cells. Measured with immunoSEQ multiplex PCR; TCRdb has only the in-frame clones, and not every one. In the table there are around 2,000,000 clones, over 85% of which are singletons. The sample taken for sequencing was naive CD8+ T cells sorted from blood. These receptors were collected from a man between 18 and 29 years old in good health.

The J gene is TRBJ2-3, the V gene TRBV2; D remains ambiguous. In germline, CDR1 is SNHLY, CDR2 FYNNEI. V was pared by 2 bases and J by 2 bases, with 11 bases between. This CDR3 has 15 amino acids. The DNA for the CDR3 is TGTGCCAGCAGTGAATGGGTTAGTTCCACAGATACGCAGTATTTT. This gives the protein CASSEWVSSTDTQYF.

This chain links TRBV27 with TRBJ2-7; D possibly corresponds to TRBD2 (5 bases). Germline V gene data show CDR1 as MNHEY and CDR2 as SMNVEV (reference sequence). The CDR3 sequence is 14 residues long. The V and J ends lost 2 bases and 6 bases respectively, with 14 bases between them. CDR3 sequence (DNA): TGTGCCAGCAGTTTAATCCCCGGACGGGGCGAGCAGTACTTC. It yields the protein CASSLIPGRGEQYF.

The chain has TRBV13 and TRBJ2-7, with D possibly called TRBD1 or TRBD2 (5 bases each). This CDR3 has 15 amino acids. V was clipped by 5 bases and J by 0 bases, with 14 bases between them. Germline V gene data show CDR1 as PRHDT and CDR2 as FYEKMQ (reference sequence). CDR3 amino acids: CASSASGTSSYEQYF. CDR3 in DNA: TGTGCCAGCAGCGCATCCGGGACCAGCTCCTACGAGCAGTACTTC.

This chain uses TRBV27 with TRBJ2-7; 8 positions agree with TRBD1. The CDR3 contains 13 residues. Germline values: CDR1 MNHEY, CDR2 SMNVEV (reference sequence). After removal of 4 bases from V and 6 bases from J, the junction contained 5 bases not matched to a gene. CDR3 region: CASSSAGGGEQYF. CDR3 DNA: TGTGCCAGCAGTTCCGCAGGGGGCGGCGAGCAGTACTTC.

Regarding this clone: At one end the junction does not follow the germline gene, possibly because of a read error. The CDR3 spells CASGRQTTNEKLLF. The DNA of the CDR3 is TGTGCCAGCGGCAGACAGACAACTAATGAAAAACTGCTTTTT. This rearrangement joins TRBV6-1 to TRBJ1-4; perhaps TRBD1 as D (5 bases). Germline V lookup: CDR1 MNHNS, CDR2 SASEGT. The CDR3 totals 14 residues.

CDR3 in amino acids: CASSPASDEYEQYF. The CDR3 DNA sequence: TGCGCCAGCAGCCCTGCCAGCGATGAATACGAGCAGTACTTC. The genes are TRBV5-1 and TRBJ2-7; the D is unclear. The V gene lost 4 bases and the J gene lost 4 bases, with 15 bases spanning the gap. From germline, CDR1 is SGHRS and CDR2 YFSETQ. The CDR3 has 14 amino acids.

DNA of the CDR3: TGTGCCAGCTCACCACCAGAGTTGTACACTGAAGCTTTCTTT. Protein sequence: CASSPPELYTEAFF. The chain combines TRBV18 with TRBJ1-1; D not resolved. The CDR3 sequence is 14 residues long. Germline V CDR1 and CDR2: KGHSH, LQKENI. The V end lost 0 bases, the J end lost 3 bases, and 8 bases lay between the germline ends.

The V call is TRBV10-2, the J call TRBJ1-2; 8 positions agree with TRBD1. The CDR3 sequence is 18 residues long. J lost 1 base, V lost 0 bases, and 10 bases had no gene match. Germline V gene lookup returns CDR1 WSHSY and CDR2 SAAADI. The CDR3 here is CASSESWTGKRVNYGYTF. DNA for the CDR3: TGCGCCAGCAGTGAGTCGTGGACAGGGAAGCGGGTTAACTATGGCTACACCTTC.

Notes on this clone: Additional DNA sequences in this sample encode the identical CDR3. The CDR3 here is CASSVPDSTDTQYF. Here the CDR3 DNA reads TGTGCCAGCAGCGTACCGGACAGCACAGATACGCAGTATTTT. V is TRBV9 and J is TRBJ2-3; D is unclear. Trimming stripped 1 base from V and 0 bases from J, with 6 bases between. Germline V gene data show CDR1 as SGDLS and CDR2 as YYNGEE. This CDR3 has 14 amino acids.

This chain joins TRBV6-4 and TRBJ2-7; TRBD1 might be the D (6 bases). CDR3 length: 15 residues. Germline values: CDR1 MRHNA, CDR2 SNTAGT. V lost 0 bases and J lost 2, with 11 bases in between. The DNA for the CDR3 is TGTGCCAGCAGTGACTCGCCCGACAGGCCCTACGAGCAGTACTTC. It is translated as CASSDSPDRPYEQYF.

This clone was seen once. The chain is built from TRBV5-1 and TRBJ2-1; 8 bases map to TRBD1. V lost 7 bases to trimming and J lost 4 bases; unmatched junction nucleotides: 4. This CDR3 has 13 amino acids. Germline-derived CDR1 and CDR2 are SGHRS and YFSETQ. This chain's CDR3 is CASGQGVYNEQFF. In DNA form, the CDR3 reads TGCGCCAGCGGACAGGGAGTTTACAATGAGCAGTTCTTC.

The chain links TRBV5-4 to TRBJ2-2; tentatively, D is TRBD1 (5 bases). In germline, CDR1 is SGHNT, CDR2 YYREEE (reference sequence). The CDR3 is made up of 12 amino acids. V lost 5 bases and J lost 5, with 7 bases in between. The CDR3 DNA follows: TGTGCCAGCAGGCGACAGACCGGGGAGCTGTTTTTT. Protein product: CASRRQTGELFF.

Written as DNA, the CDR3 is TGTGCCAGCAGCCCCGGGACTAGCGGGGTCACAGATACGCAGTATTTT. Encoded protein: CASSPGTSGVTDTQYF. V gene TRBV5-4 combines with J gene TRBJ2-3; 13 positions agree with TRBD2. V lost 4 bases and J lost 2; bases outside the gene matches: 4. CDR3 length equals 16 residues. Germline V CDR1 and CDR2: SGHNT, YYREEE (reference sequence).

As for this clone: The sample has other DNA sequences that encode this CDR3 too. This chain uses TRBV7-9 with TRBJ2-7, with D possibly matching TRBD2 (5 bases). V was pared by 1 base and J by 2 bases, with 9 bases between. This CDR3 has 14 amino acids. CDR1 and CDR2 (germline): SEHNR, FQNEAQ (reference sequence). The CDR3 bases are TGTGCCAGCAGCTTAGTAGACGGGACCTACGAGCAGTACTTC. Translated: CASSLVDGTYEQYF.

The chain employs TRBV9 and TRBJ2-7; 7 nucleotides match TRBD2. CDR1 is SGDLS and CDR2 is YYNGEE in the germline V gene. The CDR3 sequence is 14 residues long. Germline trimming cut 4 bases from V and 4 bases from J; bases unmatched to any gene: 8. The CDR3 DNA sequence: TGTGCCAGCAGCCCGGGAGGAGGAAAATACGAGCAGTACTTC. Residues: CASSPGGGKYEQYF.

This chain links TRBV7-9 with TRBJ2-4, with D tentatively TRBD2 (5 bases). V was trimmed by 1 base and J by 3 bases, leaving 10 bases between them. Germline assignment: CDR1 SEHNR and CDR2 FQNEAQ (reference sequence). CDR3 length: 15 residues. CDR3 nucleotide sequence: TGTGCCAGCAGCTTAGGGGCCGGGGACAAAAACATTCAGTACTTC. Encoded protein: CASSLGAGDKNIQYF.

The chain combines TRBV30 with TRBJ1-3, with 8 bases identical to TRBD1. Germline V gives CDR1 GTSNPN, CDR2 SVGIG (reference sequence). V lost 1 base, J lost 2 bases, and 4 bases stayed unmatched. The CDR3 has 15 residues. CDR3 loop: CAWSAGTGAGNTIYF. The CDR3 DNA sequence: TGTGCCTGGAGTGCCGGGACAGGAGCTGGAAACACCATATATTTT.

This chain uses TRBV9 with TRBJ2-5; 15 nucleotides align to TRBD2. This CDR3 comprises 17 residues. The junction had 4 bases not matched to a gene; V was cut back by 0 bases and J by 4 bases. Germline CDR1 reads SGDLS; CDR2 reads YYNGEE. The CDR3 here is CASSVGTSGRAIETQYF. The DNA of the CDR3 is TGTGCCAGCAGCGTAGGGACTAGCGGGAGGGCCATAGAGACCCAGTACTTC.

Comments on this clone: Other DNA sequences in this sample translate to the same CDR3. The V and J genes are TRBV4-3 and TRBJ1-1; weak D call: TRBD1 (5 bases). Between the trimmed V and J ends, which lost 0 bases and 0 bases, there was a span of 8 bases. Germline V gives CDR1 LGHNA, CDR2 YSLEER. The CDR3 has 15 amino acids. The CDR3: CASSQDSGLNTEAFF. In nucleotides, the CDR3 is TGCGCCAGCAGCCAAGACTCAGGGTTGAACACTGAAGCTTTCTTT.

The chain has TRBV28 and TRBJ2-6; no clear D gene. The germline V gene encodes CDR1 MDHEN and CDR2 SYDVKM. This CDR3 spans 17 amino acids. Between the trimmed V and J ends, which lost 3 bases and 0 bases, there was a span of 12 bases. CDR3 sequence reads: CASSFWQDSSGANVLTF. The CDR3 DNA sequence: TGTGCCAGCAGTTTTTGGCAGGATTCCTCTGGGGCCAACGTCCTGACTTTC.

This chain uses TRBV19 with TRBJ1-6; no clear D. Trimming stripped 7 bases from V and 3 bases from J, with 19 bases between. The germline gives CDR1 LNHDA, CDR2 SQIVND (reference sequence). This CDR3 has 17 residues. The CDR3 nucleotides are TGTGCCAGTAAAAAAAGGTCCCGGGCCGACTATAATTCACCCCTCCACTTT. Its translation is CASKKRSRADYNSPLHF.

This chain connects TRBV6-5 to TRBJ2-7, with 11 positions matching TRBD2. The trim removed 6 bases at V and 5 bases at J, leaving 6 bases unmatched. Looked up from germline, CDR1 is MNHEY and CDR2 is SVGAGI. The CDR3 totals 14 residues. CDR3 residues: CASSLGTSGDEQYF. CDR3 DNA: TGTGCCAGCAGCCTCGGGACTAGCGGCGACGAGCAGTACTTC.

This clone was seen just once. The J gene is TRBJ2-7, the V gene TRBV6-6, with 11 bases lining up with TRBD2. CDR3 size: 13 residues. CDR1 and CDR2 from the germline V gene are MNHNY and SVGAGI (reference sequence). V lost 4 bases to trimming and J lost 5 bases; unmatched junction nucleotides: 1. Here the CDR3 DNA reads TGTGCCAGCAGTTTACTAGCGGGAGACGAGCAGTACTTC. Its translation is CASSLLAGDEQYF.

The chain links TRBV12-2 to TRBJ2-3. TRBV12-2 is a pseudogene. CDR3 length: 17 residues. CDR3 residues: CASRPPSQSWGTDTQYF. CDR3 DNA: TGTGCAAGTCGCCCACCCAGTCAGAGCTGGGGCACAGATACGCAGTATTTT.

J is TRBJ2-1 and V is TRBV6-6; TRBD2 might be the D (6 bases). Per the germline V gene, CDR1 is MNHNY and CDR2 is SVGAGI (reference sequence). Trimming shortened V by 2 bases and J by 6 bases, and 14 bases separated the two germline ends. This CDR3 region has 15 residues. CDR3 in DNA: TGTGCCAGCAGTTACACCGGCGGGGCCCCCAATGAGCAGTTCTTC. Amino acids: CASSYTGGAPNEQFF.

This clone appeared a single time. The genes are TRBV5-8 and TRBJ2-5; 8 bases line up with TRBD1. There are 15 residues in the CDR3. Germline assignment: CDR1 SGHTS and CDR2 YDEGEE. The J segment lost 5 bases and the V segment lost 1 base, leaving 7 bases of the junction unmatched. CDR3 sequence (DNA): TGTGCCAGCAGCTTGCGAACAGGGGGGATGGAGACCCAGTACTTC. Its protein is CASSLRTGGMETQYF.

The gene calls are TRBV27 and TRBJ2-1, with D hard to call. Germline V gives CDR1 MNHEY, CDR2 SMNVEV (reference sequence). There are 10 residues in the CDR3. Deletions cut 8 bases from V and 15 bases from J, with 14 bases between. Here the CDR3 reads CASLGPSPFF. The CDR3 DNA reads as TGTGCCAGCCTAGGTCCCTCCCCGTTCTTC.

This clone was recorded only once. The V and J genes are TRBV28 and TRBJ2-7; 9 bases line up with TRBD1. V dropped 5 bases and J dropped 4; count of bases not matched to a gene: 12. CDR3 length equals 16 residues. The germline V gene encodes CDR1 MDHEN and CDR2 SYDVKM. CDR3 loop: CASSPSQGAFPYEQYF. Here the CDR3 DNA reads TGTGCCAGCAGTCCCTCACAGGGGGCCTTTCCGTACGAGCAGTACTTC.

Notes on this clone: Additional DNA sequences in this sample encode the identical CDR3. The gene calls are TRBV5-1 and TRBJ2-7, with D perhaps matching TRBD1 (6 bases). The germline gives CDR1 SGHRS, CDR2 YFSETQ. CDR3 length: 14 residues. Trimming removed 5 bases at V and 0 bases at J, with 12 bases between. The CDR3 region is CASRDTGSSYEQYF. Written as DNA, the CDR3 is TGCGCCAGCAGAGACACAGGGAGCTCCTACGAGCAGTACTTC.

The V and J genes are TRBV6-1 and TRBJ2-7; 7 bases are shared with TRBD1. The V gene end was trimmed by 6 bases and the J gene end by 7 bases; junction bases not matched to a gene: 9. Looked up from germline, CDR1 is MNHNS and CDR2 is SASEGT. CDR3 length: 13 amino acids. CDR3 amino acids: CASRETGTGEQYF. The CDR3 coding sequence is TGTGCCAGCAGGGAGACAGGGACGGGGGAGCAGTACTTC.